These 28 T cell receptor beta chains were all obtained from the same sample, sequenced in a study of blood T cell repertoires in COVID-19. Clones were read by immunoSEQ multiplex PCR, and TCRdb kept only the in-frame ones, dropping some. Among 200,000 to 300,000 clones listed, 80% to 95% were seen once. Sequenced sample: peripheral blood. Every receptor here comes from a person aged 18-29 years with COVID-19, enrolled during active disease.

The chain couples TRBV7-3 to TRBJ2-7, with TRBD2 identical over 9 bases. V was pared by 5 bases and J by 1 base, with 3 bases of the junction left unmatched. Germline-derived CDR1 and CDR2 are SGHTA and FQGTGA. The CDR3 is made up of 14 amino acids. The CDR3: CASSPTSGSYEQYF. The CDR3 DNA reads TGTGCCAGCAGCCCTACTAGCGGGTCCTACGAGCAGTACTTC.

The chain couples TRBV3-1 (or the pseudogene TRBV3-2) to TRBJ2-6; D gene unclear. The V end lost 6 bases, the J end lost 3 bases, and 3 bases lay between the germline ends. CDR3 length: 12 amino acids. Germline V lookup: CDR1 LGHDT, CDR2 YNNKEL (reference sequence). CDR3 coding DNA: TGTGCCAGCAGGAGTGGGGCCAACGTCCTGACTTTC. It codes for CASRSGANVLTF.

This clone has more than one count but fewer than ten. The chain couples TRBV28 to TRBJ2-7; 7 positions agree with TRBD1. The V and J ends lost 6 bases and 4 bases, in that order; junction bases with no gene match: 6. The germline V gene encodes CDR1 MDHEN and CDR2 SYDVKM. CDR3 length equals 13 residues. The CDR3 spells CASRRGGEYEQYF. The CDR3 DNA follows: TGTGCCAGCAGGCGAGGGGGCGAGTACGAGCAGTACTTC.

This sequence joins TRBV5-1 and TRBJ2-1; the D gene is possibly TRBD2 (5 bases). The germline CDR1 and CDR2 sequences are SGHRS and YFSETQ. The V and J ends lost 4 bases and 1 base respectively, with 12 bases between them. This CDR3 region has 15 residues. The CDR3 spells CASSPASNSYNEQFF. The CDR3 DNA reads as TGCGCCAGCAGCCCTGCTAGCAATTCCTACAATGAGCAGTTCTTC. Full variable domain (rest looked up from reference TRBV5-1 and TRBJ2-1): KAGVTQTPRYLIKTRGQQVTLSCSPISGHRSVSWYQQTPGQGLQFLFEYFSETQRNKGNFPGRFSGRQFSNSRSEMNVSTLELGDSALYLCASSPASNSYNEQFFGPGTRLTVL.

As for this clone: At one end the junction does not follow the germline gene, possibly because of a read error. V gene TRBV29-1 combines with J gene TRBJ2-1; TRBD1 agrees at 11 bases. Per germline, CDR1 SQVTM and CDR2 ANQGSEA. The CDR3 loop spans 13 amino acids. For the CDR3, the DNA is TGCAGCGTTGAAGGGGACAGGGGGGTGGTTAAGATCTTC. Its translation: CSVEGDRGVVKIF.

The chain recombines TRBV14 with TRBJ2-3; D is possibly TRBD1 (5 bases). The CDR3 spans 17 residues. With 1 base removed from V and 2 bases from J, the gap between germline ends came to 16 bases. Germline V gives CDR1 SGHDN, CDR2 FVKESK. The CDR3 is CASSQAVRGRSTDTQYF. The CDR3 DNA sequence: TGTGCCAGCAGCCAAGCAGTAAGGGGCCGATCCACAGATACGCAGTATTTT.

This chain connects TRBV30 to TRBJ1-1; D is possibly TRBD1 (6 bases). Germline V gene data show CDR1 as GTSNPN and CDR2 as SVGIG (reference sequence). CDR3 length equals 11 residues. Between the trimmed V and J ends, which lost 7 bases and 7 bases, there was a span of 13 bases. The CDR3 protein is CASGEQGEAFF. The CDR3, as DNA: TGTGCCTCTGGAGAACAGGGTGAAGCTTTCTTT.

The chain joins TRBV28 to TRBJ1-1, with 8 bases matching TRBD1. The CDR3 contains 15 residues. CDR1 MDHEN and CDR2 SYDVKM come from the germline V gene. V shed 2 bases and J 4 bases; nucleotides not matched to a gene: 6. The CDR3 loop is CASSLPQGAATEAFF. In nucleotides, the CDR3 is TGTGCCAGCAGTTTACCCCAGGGGGCGGCCACTGAAGCTTTCTTT. The variable domain in full, completed from reference TRBV28 and TRBJ1-1, reads DVKVTQSSRYLVKRTGEKVFLECVQDMDHENMFWYRQDPGLGLRLIYFSYDVKMKEKGDIPEGYSVSREKKERFSLILESASTNQTSMYLCASSLPQGAATEAFFGQGTRLTVV.

The J gene is TRBJ2-1, the V gene TRBV7-2; TRBD2 aligns across 15 bases. With V trimmed by 5 bases and J by 9 bases, 5 bases remained unmatched. The CDR3 covers 15 residues. Germline CDR1 SGHTA, CDR2 FQGNSA. The CDR3 DNA reads as TGTGCCAGCAGCGCGGGACTAGCGGGAGGCATTGAGCAGTTCTTC. Its protein product is CASSAGLAGGIEQFF.

V gene TRBV7-9 combines with J gene TRBJ1-1; D is unresolved. V was trimmed by 5 bases and J by 5 bases, leaving 12 bases between them. The germline V gene has CDR1 SEHNR and CDR2 FQNEAQ (reference sequence). This CDR3 has 13 residues. CDR3 sequence: CASSQPGATEAFF. As DNA, the CDR3 is TGTGCCAGCAGCCAGCCGGGTGCGACTGAAGCTTTCTTT.

The chain links TRBV6-1 to TRBJ2-7, with TRBD2 identical over 13 bases. The V segment lost 1 base and the J segment 4 bases; nucleotides outside the gene matches: 1. Germline V gene data show CDR1 as MNHNS and CDR2 as SASEGT. The CDR3 is made up of 15 amino acids. CDR3: CASSEGTSGSYEQYF. CDR3 DNA: TGTGCCAGCAGTGAAGGGACTAGCGGGAGTTACGAGCAGTACTTC.

This clone was seen once. The chain employs TRBV3-1 (or the pseudogene TRBV3-2) and TRBJ2-3; tentative D call: TRBD2 (6 bases). V gave up 3 bases and J gave up 3 bases, with 10 bases separating them. The V gene's germline CDR1 is LGHDT and CDR2 YNNKEL (reference sequence). The CDR3 length is 14 residues. CDR3 sequence: CASSHSGGTDTQYF. In DNA form, the CDR3 reads TGTGCCAGCAGCCATTCTGGGGGGACAGATACGCAGTATTTT.

The rearrangement joins TRBV28 to TRBJ1-5, with D possibly being TRBD1 (5 bases). The germline CDR1 and CDR2 sequences are MDHEN and SYDVKM. CDR3 length: 13 amino acids. V lost 3 bases and J 7 bases, leaving 10 bases between the germline ends. The CDR3, as DNA: TGTGCCAGCAGTTTGCAGGGTGGGCAGCCCCAGCATTTT. It codes for CASSLQGGQPQHF.

There are a few counts of this clone. This chain connects TRBV10-3 to TRBJ1-5; 7 bases fit TRBD1. Per germline, CDR1 ENHRY and CDR2 SYGVKD. With V trimmed by 4 bases and J by 9 bases, 3 bases remained unmatched. The CDR3 runs to 12 residues. In DNA, the CDR3 is TGTGCCATCAGTGGCCCAGGGGGGCCCCAGCATTTT. This translates into CAISGPGGPQHF.

This chain connects TRBV12-5 to TRBJ2-3; the D gene is possibly TRBD2 (5 bases). CDR3 length: 15 residues. Trimming took 6 bases from V and 0 from J, leaving 13 bases between them. The V gene's germline CDR1 is LGHNT and CDR2 FRNRAP. CDR3 nucleotide sequence: TGTGCTAGTGGCCTCGACTATTCAAGCACAGATACGCAGTATTTT. The encoded protein is CASGLDYSSTDTQYF.

The chain recombines TRBV28 with TRBJ2-7; 11 bases are shared with TRBD2. The germline gives CDR1 MDHEN, CDR2 SYDVKM. The CDR3 contains 15 residues. V shed 5 bases and J 3 bases; nucleotides not matched to a gene: 6. CDR3 residues: CASSSPGLADYEQYF. CDR3 DNA: TGTGCCAGCAGTAGCCCGGGACTAGCGGACTACGAGCAGTACTTC. Together with reference TRBV28 and TRBJ2-7, the CDR3 gives the full variable domain: DVKVTQSSRYLVKRTGEKVFLECVQDMDHENMFWYRQDPGLGLRLIYFSYDVKMKEKGDIPEGYSVSREKKERFSLILESASTNQTSMYLCASSSPGLADYEQYFGPGTRLTVT.

The chain recombines TRBV7-2 with TRBJ2-3; D gene unclear. The V end was cut by 2 bases, the J end by 2 bases, with 5 bases between. CDR1 SGHTA and CDR2 FQGNSA come from the germline V gene. The CDR3 is 13 residues long. CDR3: CASSLSITDTQYF. CDR3 coding DNA: TGTGCCAGCAGCTTATCCATCACAGATACGCAGTATTTT.

V usage is TRBV4-2 and J usage is TRBJ2-5, with 9 positions matching TRBD2. The ends lost 5 bases at V and 2 bases at J; junction bases unmatched: 12. This CDR3 comprises 17 residues. The germline V gene encodes CDR1 LGHNA and CDR2 YNFKEQ. The CDR3 region is CASSTRATAGGQETQYF. The CDR3 bases are TGTGCCAGCAGCACCCGGGCCACAGCGGGAGGACAAGAGACCCAGTACTTC.

V and J are TRBV18 and TRBJ1-1; no firm D call. The CDR3 length is 16 residues. The germline gives CDR1 KGHSH, CDR2 LQKENI. With 5 bases removed from V and 0 bases from J, the gap between germline ends came to 16 bases. The CDR3 protein is CASSILRVTMNTEAFF. The CDR3 DNA reads TGTGCCAGCTCAATTTTGAGGGTTACAATGAACACTGAAGCTTTCTTT.

The V gene is TRBV25-1, the J gene TRBJ2-1; tentative D call: TRBD2 (5 bases). The CDR3 sequence is 15 residues long. V lost 2 bases and J lost 3, with 11 bases in between. Germline V gives CDR1 MGHDK, CDR2 SYGVNS. CDR3 protein: CASSERSGIYNEQFF. CDR3 DNA sequence: TGTGCCAGCAGTGAACGATCCGGGATCTACAATGAGCAGTTCTTC. Full variable domain (missing parts from reference TRBV25-1 and TRBJ2-1): EADIYQTPRYLVIGTGKKITLECSQTMGHDKMYWYQQDPGMELHLIHYSYGVNSTEKGDLSSESTVSRIRTEHFPLTLESARPSHTSQYLCASSERSGIYNEQFFGPGTRLTVL.

CDR3 bases: TGCGCCAGCAGATTCGACAGGGGTAATTCACCCCTCCACTTT. Its translation: CASRFDRGNSPLHF. V gene TRBV5-1 combines with J gene TRBJ1-6, with TRBD1 matching over 8 bases. Per the germline V gene, CDR1 is SGHRS and CDR2 is YFSETQ. The ends lost 5 bases at V and 6 bases at J; junction bases unmatched: 4. This CDR3 region has 14 residues. Full variable domain (outside the CDR3, taken from reference TRBV5-1 and TRBJ1-6): KAGVTQTPRYLIKTRGQQVTLSCSPISGHRSVSWYQQTPGQGLQFLFEYFSETQRNKGNFPGRFSGRQFSNSRSEMNVSTLELGDSALYLCASRFDRGNSPLHFGNGTRLTVT.

The chain has TRBV13 and TRBJ1-1; unclear D gene. Trimming took off 5 bases at V and 6 bases at J, with 16 bases between the two ends. Germline V gives CDR1 PRHDT, CDR2 FYEKMQ (reference sequence). The CDR3 is 14 residues long. In DNA, the CDR3 is TGTGCCAGCAGCGGGCAGAACAACAAGGCTGAAGCTTTCTTT. Its protein product is CASSGQNNKAEAFF.

The chain couples TRBV2 to TRBJ2-1, with no clear D. Germline V CDR1 and CDR2: SNHLY, FYNNEI. Trimming took off 3 bases at V and 7 bases at J, with 10 bases between the two ends. The CDR3 is 13 amino acids. CDR3 coding DNA: TGTGCCAGCAGTGACGACAAACGGAATGAGCAGTTCTTC. Translation gives CASSDDKRNEQFF.

The rearrangement joins TRBV11-3 to TRBJ1-5, with D maybe TRBD1 (6 bases). The CDR3 is 14 residues long. Germline values: CDR1 SGHNT, CDR2 YENEEA. Trimming took 5 bases from V and 0 from J, leaving 8 bases between them. CDR3 in amino acids: CASSLRGSNQPQHF. In nucleotides, the CDR3 is TGTGCCAGCAGCCTCAGGGGTAGCAATCAGCCCCAGCATTTT. The full variable domain, rest sourced from reference TRBV11-3 and TRBJ1-5, is EAGVVQSPRYKIIEKKQPVAFWCNPISGHNTLYWYLQNLGQGPELLIRYENEEAVDDSQLPKDRFSAERLKGVDSTLKIQPAELGDSAVYLCASSLRGSNQPQHFGDGTRLSIL.

CDR3 bases: TGCGCCAGCAGCTTGGAGGCAGGCTCCAACACTGAAGCTTTCTTT. Its translation: CASSLEAGSNTEAFF. The rearrangement links TRBV5-1 to TRBJ1-1; no clear D gene. Germline CDR1 reads SGHRS; CDR2 reads YFSETQ. V was clipped by 0 bases and J by 2 bases, with 11 bases between them. The CDR3 contains 15 residues. The full variable domain, with the rest looked up from reference TRBV5-1 and TRBJ1-1, is KAGVTQTPRYLIKTRGQQVTLSCSPISGHRSVSWYQQTPGQGLQFLFEYFSETQRNKGNFPGRFSGRQFSNSRSEMNVSTLELGDSALYLCASSLEAGSNTEAFFGQGTRLTVV.

This chain connects TRBV11-2 to TRBJ1-1; the D gene is possibly TRBD1 (6 bases). The V end lost 1 base, the J end lost 2 bases, and 11 bases lay between the germline ends. This CDR3 contains 15 residues. Germline V lookup: CDR1 SGHAT, CDR2 FQNNGV. CDR3 residues: CASSLVGAQNTEAFF. The CDR3 DNA sequence: TGTGCCAGCAGCTTAGTGGGGGCCCAAAACACTGAAGCTTTCTTT. The full variable domain, in which reference TRBV11-2 and TRBJ1-1 provide the parts outside the CDR3, is EAGVAQSPRYKIIEKRQSVAFWCNPISGHATLYWYQQILGQGPKLLIQFQNNGVVDDSQLPKDRFSAERLKGVDSTLKIQPAKLEDSAVYLCASSLVGAQNTEAFFGQGTRLTVV.

The chain carries TRBV12-3 or TRBV12-4 and TRBJ2-2, with D unresolved. The V end lost 7 bases, the J end lost 7 bases, and 13 bases lay between the germline ends. The CDR3 runs to 13 residues. The CDR3 reads CASTPRSGGELFF. The CDR3 nucleotides read TGTGCCAGCACCCCGCGGAGTGGCGGGGAGCTGTTTTTT.

This chain's CDR3 is CASSQLLDTEAFF. CDR3 nucleotide sequence: TGTGCCAGCAGCCAGCTACTGGACACTGAAGCTTTCTTT. The J gene is TRBJ1-1, the V gene TRBV3-1 (or the pseudogene TRBV3-2), with D hard to call. Trimming took 3 bases from V and 3 from J, leaving 8 bases between them. This CDR3 spans 13 amino acids. In germline, CDR1 is LGHDT, CDR2 YNNKEL (reference sequence).